The clone carrying this T cell receptor beta chain was recorded only once. Its antigen is not known. This sample is part of a study of shared clonotypes between healthy human individuals. Running of the assay took place at deep level. Repertoires were generated with immunoSEQ multiplex PCR, while TCRdb's copy carries only in-frame clones and drops some. Of roughly 1,000,000 clones listed, roughly 74% are singletons. Findings of the study overall: Represented diversity (both genetic and exposure-history) was limited by the small number of donors.

The sequenced material came from memory CD4+ T cells from PBMCs. The subset: CD45RA-negative fraction. The clonotype originates from a man in his late teens or twenties in good health. Some clones in this sample may be carry-over from other donors' samples.

The CDR3 protein is CASRLDRGLHNEQFF. In DNA, the CDR3 is TGTGCCAGCCGACTGGACAGGGGCCTCCACAATGAGCAGTTCTTC. The genes are TRBV27 and TRBJ2-1; 9 positions agree with TRBD1. Germline CDR1 reads MNHEY; CDR2 reads SMNVEV (reference sequence). The CDR3 loop spans 15 amino acids. Unmatched junction bases numbered 10, after V lost 8 bases and J lost 5 bases.